A single sample gave rise to the 29 T cell receptor beta chains below, sequenced in a study of T cell repertoires in cytomegalovirus infection. Which antigens these TCRs recognize remains unknown. A single record per CDR3 protein comes from TCRdb applying MiXCR to the reads. The sample consists of approximately 730,000 distinct CDR3 sequences, 29% of them appearing once. Sequencing was performed on cultured CD8+ T cells from PBMCs, taken from culture after CMV antigen stimulation. Receptors were obtained from a human donor in good health (CMV status not recorded). Some clones in this sample may be carry-over from other donors' samples.

The V and J genes are TRBV4-3 and TRBJ2-1, with 7 bases that match TRBD1. This CDR3 comprises 15 residues. From germline, CDR1 is LGHNA and CDR2 YSLEER. Trimming cost V 0 bases and J 9 bases; bases outside gene matches: 8. The CDR3 sequence is CASSQEGTAESEQFF. Written as DNA, the CDR3 is TGCGCCAGCAGCCAAGAAGGGACAGCCGAGAGTGAGCAGTTCTTC.

The chain links TRBV7-9 to TRBJ1-1; tentative D call: TRBD1 (5 bases). Per the germline V gene, CDR1 is SEHNR and CDR2 is FQNEAQ (reference sequence). CDR3 length: 16 amino acids. V shed 0 bases and J shed 3 bases, with 14 bases lying between them. The CDR3 nucleotides are TGTGCCAGCAGCTTAGCCCCCGGGGCCGGGGACACTGAAGCTTTCTTT. The encoded protein is CASSLAPGAGDTEAFF.

V and J are TRBV7-2 and TRBJ1-2; a weak D match, TRBD1 (5 bases). The CDR3 spans 13 residues. V was shortened by 4 bases and J by 6 bases, with 12 bases between the two germline ends. Germline CDR1 is SGHTA and CDR2 is FQGNSA. The CDR3 protein is CASSSAPGDGYTF. The CDR3 DNA is TGTGCCAGCAGCTCGGCGCCGGGGGATGGCTACACCTTC. The full variable domain, its missing parts supplied by reference TRBV7-2 and TRBJ1-2, is GAGVSQSPSNKVTEKGKDVELRCDPISGHTALYWYRQSLGQGLEFLIYFQGNSAPDKSGLPSDRFSAERTGGSVSTLTIQRTQQEDSAVYLCASSSAPGDGYTFGSGTRLTVV.

The chain employs TRBV6-6 and TRBJ1-1, with a possible D match to TRBD1 (6 bases). Germline assignment: CDR1 MNHNY and CDR2 SVGAGI (reference sequence). The CDR3 has 16 residues. V was clipped by 2 bases and J by 1 base, with 14 bases between them. CDR3 protein: CASSYPGGQRNTEAFF. CDR3 bases: TGTGCCAGCAGTTACCCCGGAGGACAGAGGAACACTGAAGCTTTCTTT.

This clonotype was found many times. The CDR3 here is CASSVSHSQYGYTF. DNA for the CDR3: TGTGCCAGCAGTGTAAGCCACTCCCAATATGGCTACACCTTC. This chain uses TRBV2 with TRBJ1-2; D gene unclear. With 4 bases removed from V and 5 bases from J, the gap between germline ends came to 14 bases. Germline CDR1 reads SNHLY; CDR2 reads FYNNEI. CDR3 length: 14 amino acids.

This clonotype was picked up one time. The chain has TRBV18 and TRBJ2-7, with TRBD1 as a possible D gene (5 bases). Germline V gene sequence: CDR1 KGHSH, CDR2 LQKENI. CDR3 size: 12 residues. Trimming removed 5 bases at V and 2 bases at J, with 7 bases between. The CDR3, as DNA: TGTGCCAGCTCAATGGACACCTACGAGCAGTACTTC. Translated, it gives CASSMDTYEQYF.

This clonotype was seen only once. The CDR3 bases are TGTGCCAGCAGCGCACAGGGATCGTACTACAATGAGCAGTTCTTC. Translated, it gives CASSAQGSYYNEQFF. The V and J genes are TRBV6-4 and TRBJ2-1, with TRBD1 as a possible D gene (6 bases). Germline V gene lookup returns CDR1 MRHNA and CDR2 SNTAGT. The CDR3 sequence is 15 residues long. Trimming stripped 6 bases from V and 3 bases from J, with 15 bases between.

This chain uses TRBV7-9 with TRBJ2-2, with D possibly TRBD1 on 6 matching bases. CDR3 length: 14 residues. The V end was cut by 5 bases, the J end by 7 bases, with 14 bases between. Germline V gives CDR1 SEHNR, CDR2 FQNEAQ (reference sequence). CDR3 nucleotide sequence: TGTGCCAGCAGCCCCGGATGGGACAACGGGGAGCTGTTTTTT. It codes for CASSPGWDNGELFF.

The V call is TRBV27, the J call TRBJ2-1, with a tentative D call TRBD1 (7 bases). Germline CDR1 reads MNHEY; CDR2 reads SMNVEV (reference sequence). The length of the CDR3 is 15 residues. V lost 6 bases and J lost 6, with 18 bases in between. The DNA for the CDR3 is TGTGCCAGCAGCCGCAGGGGGGCAGGGGCCAATGAGCAGTTCTTC. This encodes CASSRRGAGANEQFF.

This chain connects TRBV12-3 or TRBV12-4 to TRBJ2-5; 12 positions match TRBD2. Trimming at V came to 3 bases and at J to 0 bases, leaving 8 bases not matched to a gene. The CDR3 is 18 amino acids. CDR3 in amino acids: CASSFGLAGISYQETQYF. Here the CDR3 DNA reads TGTGCCAGCAGTTTTGGACTAGCGGGGATATCGTACCAAGAGACCCAGTACTTC.

The chain carries TRBV7-2 and TRBJ1-5, with unresolved D. CDR3 length: 13 amino acids. Germline V gene data show CDR1 as SGHTA and CDR2 as FQGNSA. Trimming took off 5 bases at V and 1 base at J, with 6 bases between the two ends. The CDR3 bases are TGTGCCAGCAGCCCCTGGAGCAATCAGCCCCAGCATTTT. Amino acid sequence: CASSPWSNQPQHF.

This clonotype was observed at least ten times. The V gene is TRBV6-5, the J gene TRBJ1-1, with a possible D match to TRBD1 (6 bases). Between the trimmed V and J ends, which lost 4 bases and 2 bases, there was a span of 11 bases. CDR1 is MNHEY and CDR2 is SVGAGI in the germline V gene. The CDR3 is 14 residues long. The CDR3: CASSSTGTNTEAFF. The CDR3 nucleotides are TGTGCCAGCAGTTCCACAGGGACAAACACTGAAGCTTTCTTT.

For this clonotype: This could be a read error, since a much larger clone is one nucleotide away. The genes are TRBV7-9 and TRBJ2-3; no definite D call. The CDR3 has 13 residues. The V end was cut by 1 base, the J end by 2 bases, with 4 bases between. The V gene's germline CDR1 is SEHNR and CDR2 FQNEAQ (reference sequence). The CDR3 region has the DNA TGTGCCAGCAGCTTAGAGTACACAGATACGCAGTATTTT. It translates to CASSLEYTDTQYF. The complete variable domain, with remaining parts taken from reference TRBV7-9 and TRBJ2-3, reads DTGVSQNPRHKITKRGQNVTFRCDPISEHNRLYWYRQTLGQGPEFLTYFQNEAQLEKSRLLSDRFSAERPKGSFSTLEIQRTEQGDSAMYLCASSLEYTDTQYFGPGTRLTVL.

This clonotype has a count of ten or more. The V and J genes are TRBV7-2 and TRBJ1-5; possibly TRBD1 for D (5 bases). This CDR3 contains 14 residues. V gave up 3 bases and J gave up 5 bases, with 11 bases separating them. The germline gives CDR1 SGHTA, CDR2 FQGNSA. The CDR3 nucleotides read TGTGCCAGCAGCTTGGACACGCTTGATCAGCCCCAGCATTTT. Translating it yields CASSLDTLDQPQHF.

The chain joins TRBV7-6 to TRBJ2-3; the match to TRBD2 covers 10 bases. Germline trimming cut 3 bases from V and 1 base from J; bases unmatched to any gene: 4. CDR3 length equals 16 residues. The germline CDR1 and CDR2 sequences are SGHVS and FNYEAQ. CDR3 nucleotides: TGTGCCAGCAGCTTTTCCCTAGCGGGGGGCACAGATACGCAGTATTTT. Protein product: CASSFSLAGGTDTQYF.

This clonotype has ten or more counts. The chain carries TRBV7-9 and TRBJ2-5, with D possibly TRBD1 on 5 matching bases. The length of the CDR3 is 15 residues. V lost 5 bases to trimming and J lost 2 bases, with 15 bases between them. CDR1 SEHNR and CDR2 FQNEAQ come from the germline V gene (reference sequence). CDR3 DNA sequence: TGTGCCAGCAGCCCCGGTACAGGCCTTCAAGAGACCCAGTACTTC. Residues: CASSPGTGLQETQYF.

This chain uses TRBV14 with TRBJ2-5, with D hard to call. Germline V lookup: CDR1 SGHDN, CDR2 FVKESK. This CDR3 comprises 14 residues. Between the trimmed V and J ends, which lost 3 bases and 5 bases, there was a span of 13 bases. CDR3 protein: CASSQYRDGETQYF. CDR3 nucleotides: TGTGCCAGCAGCCAGTATAGGGATGGGGAGACCCAGTACTTC.

As to this clonotype: At one boundary the junction diverges from the germline segment, which might be a read error. The rearrangement joins TRBV7-9 to TRBJ2-5; D is unresolved. This CDR3 has 17 amino acids. Germline loops: CDR1 SEHNR, CDR2 FQNEAQ (reference sequence). The CDR3 region has the DNA TGTGTCAGCAGCGTCAAAGTCGCGTATCGTGGTCAAGAGACCCAGTACTTC. Encoded protein: CVSSVKVAYRGQETQYF.

The chain links TRBV10-2 to TRBJ1-5, with 8 nucleotides matching TRBD1. CDR1 and CDR2 from the germline V gene are WSHSY and SAAADI. CDR3 length equals 14 residues. V lost 11 bases, J lost 5 bases, and 11 bases stayed unmatched. The DNA for the CDR3 is TGCGCCGCCACGGACAGGGCGCCGGATCAGCCCCAGCATTTT. Protein: CAATDRAPDQPQHF.

This clonotype has just a few counts. This sequence joins TRBV10-3 and TRBJ2-2; tentatively, D is TRBD2 (6 bases). Per the germline V gene, CDR1 is ENHRY and CDR2 is SYGVKD. The V end was cut by 6 bases, the J end by 6 bases, with 26 bases between. The CDR3 totals 18 residues. Here the CDR3 DNA reads TGTGCCATCAGGACATCTAGCGAATGGGCCGAGGGGTCCGGGGAGCTGTTTTTT. It encodes CAIRTSSEWAEGSGELFF.

This clonotype was seen repeatedly, ten times or more. The chain joins TRBV7-6 to TRBJ2-7, with a tentative D call TRBD1 (6 bases). The CDR3 is made up of 14 amino acids. V was clipped by 3 bases and J by 0 bases, with 9 bases between them. The V gene's germline CDR1 is SGHVS and CDR2 FNYEAQ. CDR3 sequence reads: CASSLGATSYEQYF. The CDR3 DNA reads as TGTGCCAGCAGCTTGGGGGCGACCTCCTACGAGCAGTACTTC.

The V call is TRBV6-1, the J call TRBJ2-1, with a weak D call TRBD1 (6 bases). V lost 8 bases, J lost 0 bases, and 14 bases lay in between. This CDR3 is 15 amino acids long. Germline CDR1 MNHNS, CDR2 SASEGT. The chain's CDR3 is CASWGPSGSYNEQFF. CDR3 nucleotide sequence: TGTGCCAGCTGGGGGCCCTCAGGCTCCTACAATGAGCAGTTCTTC.

This clonotype was picked up a small number of times. The J gene is TRBJ1-2, the V gene TRBV9; perhaps TRBD1 as D (5 bases). Germline CDR1 reads SGDLS; CDR2 reads YYNGEE. The CDR3 runs to 12 residues. Trimming took 7 bases from V and 8 from J, leaving 15 bases between them. As DNA, the CDR3 is TGTGCCAGCGGGGACTACACGGAAGGCTACACCTTC. Its translation is CASGDYTEGYTF. The full variable domain, completed using reference TRBV9 and TRBJ1-2, is DSGVTQTPKHLITATGQRVTLRCSPRSGDLSVYWYQQSLDQGLQFLIQYYNGEERAKGNILERFSAQQFPDLHSELNLSSLELGDSALYFCASGDYTEGYTFGSGTRLTVV.

The rearrangement links TRBV27 to TRBJ2-7, with D perhaps assigned TRBD1 or TRBD2 (6 bases each). The CDR3 is 15 amino acids. The V end was cut by 2 bases, the J end by 4 bases, with 15 bases between. In germline, CDR1 is MNHEY, CDR2 SMNVEV (reference sequence). The CDR3 protein is CASSLTGTAPYEQYV. The CDR3, as DNA: TGTGCCAGCAGTTTAACAGGGACTGCCCCTTACGAGCAGTACGTC.

The genes are TRBV2 and TRBJ1-5; 8 positions match TRBD1. The trim removed 4 bases at V and 5 bases at J, leaving 10 bases unmatched. The CDR3 has 16 residues. Per germline, CDR1 SNHLY and CDR2 FYNNEI. CDR3 protein: CASSVLGQGPDQPQHF. In DNA, the CDR3 is TGTGCCAGCAGTGTATTAGGACAGGGACCGGATCAGCCCCAGCATTTT. Drawing the rest from reference TRBV2 and TRBJ1-5, the complete variable domain is EPEVTQTPSHQVTQMGQEVILRCVPISNHLYFYWYRQILGQKVEFLVSFYNNEISEKSEIFDDQFSVERPDGSNFTLKIRSTKLEDSAMYFCASSVLGQGPDQPQHFGDGTRLSIL.

The rearrangement uses TRBV9 and TRBJ1-2; no clear D gene. CDR1 and CDR2 (germline): SGDLS, YYNGEE. V lost 7 bases and J lost 1, with 8 bases in between. The CDR3 length is 12 residues. The CDR3 here is CASEDLNYGYTF. The CDR3 DNA reads as TGTGCCAGCGAGGACCTTAACTATGGCTACACCTTC.

This chain uses TRBV10-3 with TRBJ2-7; 7 bases are shared with TRBD1. The V gene's germline CDR1 is ENHRY and CDR2 SYGVKD. The CDR3 runs to 13 residues. The V and J ends lost 7 bases and 3 bases, in that order; junction bases with no gene match: 6. CDR3 coding DNA: TGTGCCATCACCGGAGACAGGGACTACGAGCAGTACTTC. This codes for CAITGDRDYEQYF.

J is TRBJ1-2 and V is TRBV12-3 or TRBV12-4; TRBD1 agrees at 9 bases. V shed 4 bases and J 4 bases; nucleotides not matched to a gene: 7. The length of the CDR3 is 15 residues. CDR3 in DNA: TGTGCCAGCAGTTCCGCCGGGACAGGGCGCTATGGCTACACCTTC. It is translated as CASSSAGTGRYGYTF.

This clonotype was counted ten times or more. One end of the junction does not line up with germline, which may come from a read error. The chain carries TRBV7-8 and TRBJ1-1; 7 nucleotides agree with TRBD1. Germline CDR1 SGHVS, CDR2 FQNEAQ. The CDR3 spans 15 residues. The CDR3 here is CASSLARQGVIEAFF. DNA for the CDR3: TGTGCCAGCAGCCTAGCACGACAGGGAGTCATTGAAGCTTTCTTT.